Presented here are 10 T cell receptor beta chains from one specimen sequenced in a study of cytomegalovirus exposure and HLA in healthy donors. Primers included in the PCR were 60 Vbeta and 13 Jbeta primers. TCRdb keeps only in-frame clones here, not all; method: immunoSEQ multiplex PCR. Of 150,000 to 200,000 clones in the sample, 79% were seen once. Sequenced input: PBMCs. The source is a woman between 40 and 50 years old in good health and CMV-seronegative.

The chain combines TRBV6-1 with TRBJ1-3, with 11 nucleotides matching TRBD1. The CDR3 is 15 residues long. V trimming: 7 bases; J trimming: 2 bases; junction bases outside the gene matches: 4. Germline CDR1 and CDR2: MNHNS and SASEGT. CDR3 loop: CASTPGQGAGNTIYF. The CDR3 DNA follows: TGTGCCAGCACTCCGGGACAGGGGGCTGGAAACACCATATATTTT.

The rearrangement joins TRBV5-1 to TRBJ1-1, with unresolved D. In germline, CDR1 is SGHRS, CDR2 YFSETQ. Trimming removed 0 bases at V and 1 base at J, with 7 bases between. This CDR3 contains 14 residues. CDR3 residues: CASSLEFRNTEAFF. CDR3 DNA: TGCGCCAGCAGCTTGGAGTTTAGGAACACTGAAGCTTTCTTT.

The V and J genes are TRBV9 and TRBJ2-5, with D maybe TRBD2 (5 bases). The length of the CDR3 is 16 residues. V gave up 2 bases and J gave up 4 bases, with 18 bases separating them. In germline, CDR1 is SGDLS, CDR2 YYNGEE. CDR3 sequence reads: CASSVDPTRGIETQYF. In DNA, the CDR3 is TGTGCCAGCAGCGTCGACCCTACTAGAGGGATAGAGACCCAGTACTTC.

In this sample, this clone turned up many times. The rearrangement uses TRBV27 and TRBJ2-3; perhaps TRBD1 as D (5 bases). The CDR3 covers 14 residues. Trimming shortened V by 6 bases and J by 2 bases, and 12 bases separated the two germline ends. CDR1 is MNHEY, CDR2 SMNVEV, per germline (reference sequence). CDR3 sequence reads: CASSPTGVTDTQYF. The CDR3 DNA follows: TGTGCCAGCAGCCCCACAGGAGTCACAGATACGCAGTATTTT.

The rearrangement links TRBV5-8 to TRBJ1-4; TRBD1 aligns across 8 bases. The CDR3 has 16 amino acids. CDR1 is SGHTS and CDR2 is YDEGEE in the germline V gene. The ends lost 4 bases at V and 0 bases at J; junction bases unmatched: 5. The CDR3 DNA follows: TGTGCCAGCAGCCACGGACAGGGACCAACTAATGAAAAACTGTTTTTT. Residues: CASSHGQGPTNEKLFF.

Only a few counts were recorded for this clone. V and J are TRBV19 and TRBJ1-2, with 9 positions matching TRBD1. The CDR3 contains 16 residues. Unmatched junction bases numbered 15, after V lost 5 bases and J lost 8 bases. The germline V gene has CDR1 LNHDA and CDR2 SQIVND (reference sequence). Here the CDR3 reads CASSVPRTGVTWGYTF. The CDR3 nucleotides read TGTGCCAGTAGTGTGCCCCGGACAGGGGTAACGTGGGGCTACACCTTC.

The chain has TRBV28 and TRBJ1-4, with a possible D match to TRBD1 (6 bases). V was shortened by 6 bases and J by 6 bases, with 14 bases between the two germline ends. In germline, CDR1 is MDHEN, CDR2 SYDVKM. The length of the CDR3 is 14 residues. CDR3 residues: CASSSQGGDEKLFF. CDR3 DNA: TGTGCCAGCAGCTCACAGGGTGGAGATGAAAAACTGTTTTTT.

Comment on this clone: In the same sample, other DNA sequences code for this CDR3. The chain carries TRBV29-1 and TRBJ2-5; TRBD1 might be the D (5 bases). Germline values: CDR1 SQVTM, CDR2 ANQGSEA. Trimming shortened V by 4 bases and J by 1 base, and 13 bases separated the two germline ends. The CDR3 runs 14 residues. This CDR3 is CSVGITGAQETQYF. The DNA for the CDR3 is TGCAGCGTTGGGATAACAGGCGCCCAAGAGACCCAGTACTTC.

This chain links TRBV5-1 with TRBJ1-4; 11 bases align to TRBD1. The CDR3 is made up of 16 amino acids. Per germline, CDR1 SGHRS and CDR2 YFSETQ. J was trimmed by 3 bases and V by 4 bases; bases with no gene match: 5. The CDR3 region is CASSPRTGGSNEKLFF. CDR3 coding DNA: TGCGCCAGCAGCCCTAGGACAGGGGGCTCTAATGAAAAACTGTTTTTT.

This chain uses TRBV19 with TRBJ2-5, with a possible D match to TRBD2 (5 bases). This CDR3 is 14 amino acids long. The V end was cut by 0 bases, the J end by 4 bases, with 9 bases between. Germline V lookup: CDR1 LNHDA, CDR2 SQIVND (reference sequence). CDR3 in DNA: TGTGCCAGTAGTATAGATTCGGGGAGAGAGACCCAGTACTTC. It encodes CASSIDSGRETQYF.